The T cell receptor beta chain described here comes from a study of T cells in Graves' hyperthyroidism and ophthalmopathy. This clonotype has a handful of counts. Template material for amplifying TCR beta CDR3 regions consisted of RNA transcripts. The primer set for the first-round RT-PCR of the TCR CDR3 was HTBI. From the multiplex PCR reads, TCRdb called clonotypes with MiXCR, one entry per CDR3 protein. This table holds 360,000 or so distinct CDR3 sequences, about 20% found once. Germline assignment: CDR1 MDHEN and CDR2 SYDVKM. The CDR3 runs 14 residues. V was pared by 5 bases and J by 5 bases, with 15 bases between. Extraction of PBMCs used 8.5 to 10 ml of fresh peripheral blood.

This rearrangement joins TRBV28 to TRBJ1-1; D gene unclear. Material: blood. The sequence derives from a woman aged 18-35 years with Graves' hyperthyroidism. Here the CDR3 reads CASSPPLTSTEAFF. The CDR3 DNA reads TGTGCCAGCAGTCCCCCACTGACTTCAACTGAAGCTTTCTTT. Based on the CDR3 plus reference TRBV28 and TRBJ1-1, the full variable domain is DVKVTQSSRYLVKRTGEKVFLECVQDMDHENMFWYRQDPGLGLRLIYFSYDVKMKEKGDIPEGYSVSREKKERFSLILESASTNQTSMYLCASSPPLTSTEAFFGQGTRLTVV.